The subject of this entry is one TCR beta chain. Trimming took off 0 bases at V and 5 bases at J, with 4 bases between the two ends. The germline V gene encodes CDR1 ENHRY and CDR2 SYGVKD. The CDR3 covers 13 residues. These data come from a study of blood T cell repertoires in COVID-19. Study background: Collection of acute and convalescent COVID-19 samples took place in the United States, Italy and Spain. From T cells, B-cell-depleted T cells, or PBMCs came the material, which was cDNA or gDNA.

In the original analysis: Amplified reference gene primers provided the basis for estimating nucleated cell counts. Clones were sequenced by immunoSEQ multiplex PCR, and TCRdb holds only the in-frame ones, with some missing. V and J calls and clone size come straight from that table; D and trimming were deduced from the DNA. This table holds roughly 100,000 clones, around 87% found once. The sequencing input was peripheral blood. The clonotype was recovered from a human donor in a cohort sampled during active COVID-19. This chain uses TRBV10-3 with TRBJ2-2; D gene ambiguous. The CDR3 coding sequence is TGTGCCATCAGTGAGTCGAGGACCGGGGAGCTGTTTTTT. Its translation: CAISESRTGELFF.